Listed below are T cell receptor beta chains from one sample, sequenced in a study of blood T cell repertoires in acute mononucleosis. Produced via immunoSEQ multiplex PCR; TCRdb's table is partial and in-frame only. The sample carries 900 or so clones, under 30% recorded once. The specimen was EBV YVL epitope tetramer+ CD8+ T cells sorted from PBMCs, collected during convalescence from infectious mononucleosis. These TCRs come from a man aged 18 to 30 with infectious mononucleosis caused by EBV. CDR3s include the opening cysteine and the closing phenylalanine or tryptophan. Each record gives: D gene, J gene, clone size, V gene, CDR3 protein, CDR3 DNA. A D gene is named only where the DNA matches it firmly. Rows give clone size only sometimes, using once, few, many, or a class for an expanded clone.

. TRBJ2-2 many TRBV21-1 CASRQTSGELFF TGTGCCAGCAGACAAACGTCCGGGGAGCTGTTTTTT
TRBD2 TRBJ2-5 many TRBV9 CASSVGQLGLAGQETQYF TGTGCCAGCAGCGTGGGGCAGTTGGGACTAGCGGGACAAGAGACCCAGTACTTC
. TRBJ2-1 few TRBV6-6 CASNGGSSYNEQFF TGTGCCAGTAATGGCGGAAGCTCCTACAATGAGCAGTTCTTC
. TRBJ2-7 few TRBV27 CASSPPGGELYF TGTGCCAGCAGTCCCCCTGGTGGCGAGCTGTACTTC
. TRBJ2-1 many TRBV9 CASSSLTYNEQFF TGTGCCAGCAGCTCCCTAACGTACAATGAGCAGTTCTTC
. TRBJ2-7 . TRBV27 CASSALLGSGTEQYF TGTGCCAGCAGTGCCCTATTGGGGTCCGGAACCGAGCAGTACTTC
TRBD2 TRBJ2-2 many TRBV27 CASRPWGGTGELFF TGTGCCAGCAGACCCTGGGGAGGGACCGGGGAGCTGTTTTTT
TRBD1 TRBJ1-1 . TRBV27 CASARTGGTEAF TGTGCCAGCGCCCGGACAGGGGGCACTGAAGCTTTT
TRBD2 TRBJ2-3 few TRBV28 CASSSIMGAGGPGDTQYF TGTGCCAGCAGTTCAATAATGGGAGCGGGAGGGCCAGGGGATACGCAGTATTTT
TRBD2 TRBJ2-1 . TRBV6-4 CAGNSGSAYNEQFF TGTGCCGGCAATAGCGGGAGCGCCTACAATGAGCAGTTCTTC
. TRBJ2-3 . TRBV28 CASSPTLGGADTQYF TGTGCCAGCAGCCCCACGCTAGGCGGCGCAGATACGCAGTATTTT
. TRBJ2-7 . TRBV27 CASSLSLSGYEQCF TGTGCCAGCAGTTTATCGCTTAGCGGCTACGAGCAGTGCTTC
. TRBJ2-3 many TRBV6-5 CASRPLLGSASTQYF TGTGCCAGCAGGCCCCTACTTGGGTCAGCGTCGACGCAGTATTTT
. TRBJ2-1 once TRBV10-3 CASSSLTYNEQFF TGTGCCAGCAGCTCCCTAACGTACAATGAGCAGTTCTTC
TRBD2 TRBJ2-3 . TRBV6-5 CASRTAGNSDTQYF TGTGCCAGTAGAACAGCGGGAAACTCTGATACGCAGTATTTT
. TRBJ2-3 . TRBV6-5 CASSAVLGSASTQYF TGTGCCAGCAGTGCCGTTCTTGGGTCTGCGTCGACGCAGTATTTT
. TRBJ2-1 once TRBV27 CASSTTLYEQFF TGTGCCAGCAGCACGACACTCTACGAGCAGTTCTTC
. TRBJ2-7 many TRBV29-1 CSVRAGTTYEQYF TGCAGCGTTCGGGCGGGCACGACCTACGAGCAGTACTTC
. TRBJ2-3 large TRBV7-3 CASSPTLGGADTQYF TGTGCCAGCAGCCCCACGCTAGGCGGCGCAGATACGCAGTATTTT
. TRBJ2-3 . TRBV6-5 CASGALVGSASTQYF TGTGCCAGCGGTGCCCTAGTTGGGTCAGCGTCGACGCAGTATTTT
. TRBJ2-5 many TRBV6-5 CASSQLSGRETQYF TGTGCCAGCAGCCAATTATCGGGGAGAGAGACCCAGTACTTC
. TRBJ2-7 many TRBV6-6 CASSPLLGSGTEQYF TGTGCCAGCAGCCCCCTATTGGGGTCCGGAACCGAGCAGTACTTC
. TRBJ2-3 few TRBV21-1 CASSQEPLSGDTQYF TGTGCCAGCAGCCAAGAACCCCTAAGCGGAGATACGCAGTATTTT
. TRBJ2-1 . TRBV9 CASSLYSSEQFF TGTGCCAGCAGTTTATATTCCAGTGAGCAGTTCTTC
. TRBJ1-5 . TRBV30 CGRSVPLGSNQPQHF TGTGGTCGGAGTGTACCCCTGGGAAGCAATCAGCCCCAGCATTTT
. TRBJ2-1 large TRBV25-1 CASSDFRQVDNEQFF TGTGCCAGCAGTGATTTCCGACAGGTGGACAATGAGCAGTTCTTC
. TRBJ1-5 many TRBV6-1 CASSFLLGGNQPQHF TGTGCCAGCAGTTTCCTACTGGGGGGCAATCAGCCCCAGCATTTT
. TRBJ2-3 few TRBV6-5 CSSSALLGAASTQYF TGTTCCAGCAGTGCCCTTCTTGGGGCAGCGTCGACGCAGTATTTT
TRBD2 TRBJ2-1 . TRBV19 CASNGGSAYNEQFF TGTGCCAGTAATGGCGGGAGCGCCTACAATGAGCAGTTCTTC
TRBD2 TRBJ2-3 . TRBV29-1 CSVGLLAGGPGDTQYF TGCAGCGTAGGCCTCCTAGCGGGAGGGCCAGGGGATACGCAGTATTTT
. TRBJ2-2 . TRBV13 CASRQRPGSCFF .
. TRBJ1-4 few TRBV21-1 CVSSKARLQLMKNCFF .
. TRBJ2-1 few TRBV6-5 CASSALLGSASTQFF TGTGCCAGCAGTGCCCTACTTGGGTCAGCGTCGACGCAGTTCTTC
. TRBJ2-6 few TRBV5-2 CASSPAGANVLTF TGTGCCAGCAGCCCAGCTGGGGCCAACGTCCTGACTTTC
. TRBJ2-3 few TRBV19 CASSQEPLSGDTQYF TGTGCCAGCAGCCAAGAACCCCTAAGCGGAGATACGCAGTATTTT
. TRBJ2-3 . TRBV6-5 CACSALLGSASTQYF TGTGCCTGCAGTGCCCTTCTTGGGTCAGCGTCGACGCAGTATTTT
TRBD2 TRBJ2-5 large TRBV28 CASRRLAGGAETQYF TGTGCCAGCAGACGACTAGCGGGAGGGGCGGAGACCCAGTACTTC
. TRBJ2-1 few TRBV28 CASLYSSEQFF TGTGCCAGTTTATATTCCAGTGAGCAGTTCTTC
. TRBJ1-4 . TRBV21-1 CASSKARLQLMKNGFF TGTGCCAGCAGCAAAGCGCGTCTTCAACTAATGAAAAACGGTTTTTTT
. TRBJ2-1 . TRBV27 CASTTLYNEQFF TGTGCCAGCACGACACTCTACAATGAGCAGTTCTTC
. TRBJ2-7 many TRBV28 CASSRYSMEQYF TGTGCCAGCAGTCGTTACTCAATGGAGCAGTACTTC
. TRBJ2-2 many TRBV28 CASRPWEGPGSCFF .
. TRBJ1-5 . TRBV30 CACSVPLGSNLPQHF TGTGCCTGTAGTGTACCCCTGGGTAGCAATCTGCCCCAGCATTTT
TRBD2 TRBJ2-2 few TRBV6-6 CASRPWGGTGELFF TGTGCCAGCAGACCCTGGGGAGGGACCGGGGAGCTGTTTTTT
. TRBJ2-7 . TRBV10-3 CAIMAGDTSYDQYF TGTGCCATCATGGCCGGGGACACCTCCTACGATCAGTACTTC
. TRBJ2-2 . TRBV28 CASRPWELFF TGTGCCAGCAGACCCTGGGAGCTGTTTTTT
. TRBJ2-1 many TRBV6-1 CASSTTLYNEQFF TGTGCCAGCAGCACGACACTCTACAATGAGCAGTTCTTC
. TRBJ1-2 . TRBV4-3 CASSESLRRRKTYGYTF TGCGCCAGCAGCGAATCATTAAGACGTCGAAAGACCTATGGCTACACCTTC
TRBD2 TRBJ2-3 . TRBV19 CASRSAGNSDTQYF TGCGCCAGTAGATCAGCGGGAAACTCTGATACGCAGTATTTT
. TRBJ2-2 . TRBV5-4 CASRQTSGELFF TGTGCCAGCAGACAAACGTCCGGGGAGCTGTTTTTT
. TRBJ2-1 medium-sized TRBV29-1 CSVGGTYDRSSYNEQFF TGCAGCGTGGGCGGGACGTACGATAGGAGCTCCTACAATGAGCAGTTCTTC
. TRBJ2-1 few TRBV25-1 CASSDFRQDNEQFF TGTGCCAGCAGTGATTTCCGACAGGACAATGAGCAGTTCTTC
. TRBJ1-5 . TRBV30 CAWSVPLGSNQPLVF TGTGCCTGGAGTGTACCCCTGGGAAGCAATCAGCCCCTGGTTTTT
. TRBJ2-7 many TRBV6-1 CASSPLLGSGTEQYF TGTGCCAGCAGCCCCCTATTGGGGTCCGGAACCGAGCAGTACTTC
. TRBJ2-7 few TRBV10-3 CASSTLTEMEQYF TGTGCCAGCAGTACCTTGACTGAGATGGAGCAGTACTTC